These 14 T cell receptor beta chains were all obtained from the same sample, sequenced in a study of shared clonotypes between healthy human individuals (dated by TCRdb to 2018 to 2020). The library came from the immunoSEQ multiplex PCR assay. The source is immuneACCESS, and TCRdb retained only in-frame sequences with V and J called. Part of the clones is not carried over; for the studies checked, unresolved V genes explain less than half of this, and the remainder is unexplained. In this sample the table shows 730,000 or so clones, less than 80% of which occur a single time. The ten largest clones capture around 1.8% of the sample. Sequencing used memory CD4+ T cells sorted from blood. The cell subset or site label corresponds to: CD45RA-negative fraction. Receptor source: a woman aged 30 to 39 in good health.

The V call is TRBV10-3, the J call TRBJ2-5, with D possibly being TRBD2 (6 bases). The CDR3 loop spans 15 amino acids. Trimming cost V 7 bases and J 1 base, with 16 bases left between them. CDR1 ENHRY and CDR2 SYGVKD come from the germline V gene. DNA for the CDR3: TGTGCCATCATGGGCCAGCGGGCGGGCCAAGAGACCCAGTACTTC. Translating gives CAIMGQRAGQETQYF.

This sequence joins TRBV28 and TRBJ1-4; the match to TRBD1 covers 10 bases. Germline V gene data show CDR1 as MDHEN and CDR2 as SYDVKM. The CDR3 spans 15 residues. V was pared by 5 bases and J by 10 bases, with 10 bases of the junction left unmatched. CDR3 sequence reads: CASSPLGQGSGKLFF. In nucleotides, the CDR3 is TGTGCCAGCAGTCCCCTGGGACAGGGGAGCGGAAAACTGTTTTTT.

V and J are TRBV2 and TRBJ2-1, with 10 bases lining up with TRBD2. The CDR3 spans 13 residues. The J segment lost 11 bases and the V segment lost 2 bases, leaving 3 bases of the junction unmatched. Per germline, CDR1 SNHLY and CDR2 FYNNEI. CDR3 amino acids: CASSEIAGGKQFF. CDR3 in DNA: TGTGCCAGCAGTGAAATAGCGGGAGGCAAGCAGTTCTTC.

Turning to this clone: An end of the junction does not agree with germline; a read error may underlie this. The V and J genes are TRBV5-4 and TRBJ2-1; D might be TRBD2 (5 bases). Germline CDR1 reads SGHNT; CDR2 reads YYREEE (reference sequence). The CDR3 is 12 amino acids. The CDR3 DNA is TGTGCCAGCAGCCACCCTAGCCGGGGTAGGGTCTTC. This codes for CASSHPSRGRVF.

CDR3 DNA sequence: TGTGCCAGCAGTGGTCGCGGGAGCTCCTACGAGCAGTACTTC. Protein product: CASSGRGSSYEQYF. V usage is TRBV2 and J usage is TRBJ2-7; 7 bases fit TRBD2. Germline trimming cut 4 bases from V and 0 bases from J; bases unmatched to any gene: 3. The length of the CDR3 is 14 residues. Germline V lookup: CDR1 SNHLY, CDR2 FYNNEI.

The chain carries TRBV5-1 and TRBJ1-1, with D tentatively TRBD1 (5 bases). CDR3 length: 12 residues. V was pared by 4 bases and J by 7 bases, with 11 bases between. The germline V gene has CDR1 SGHRS and CDR2 YFSETQ. CDR3: CASSPWGSEAFF. In nucleotides, the CDR3 is TGCGCCAGCAGCCCTTGGGGCAGTGAAGCTTTCTTT.

This chain's CDR3 is CASSVVIGYGEQFF. CDR3 coding DNA: TGTGCCAGCAGCGTAGTAATCGGTTACGGGGAGCAGTTCTTC. The chain uses TRBV9 and TRBJ2-1; D not resolved. Germline CDR1 SGDLS, CDR2 YYNGEE. CDR3 length: 14 residues. V was pared by 0 bases and J by 10 bases, with 14 bases between.

The table lists this clone with a few counts. V and J are TRBV28 and TRBJ1-2; D possibly corresponds to TRBD1 (6 bases). Trimming removed 7 bases from V and 2 bases from J, with 17 bases in between. CDR3 length: 15 amino acids. Germline V gene data show CDR1 as MDHEN and CDR2 as SYDVKM. For the CDR3, the DNA is TGTGCCAGCACTATTAGGGGGGGGCTAAACTATGGCTACACCTTC. This gives the protein CASTIRGGLNYGYTF.

This chain links TRBV28 with TRBJ1-3; 7 nucleotides agree with TRBD1. Germline lookup yields CDR1 MDHEN and CDR2 SYDVKM. The length of the CDR3 is 13 residues. J gave up 5 bases and V 6 bases, and 4 bases lay outside the gene matches. CDR3 protein: CASSPGQRNTIYF. The CDR3 nucleotides read TGTGCCAGCAGCCCGGGACAGAGAAACACCATATATTTT.

The chain combines TRBV7-6 with TRBJ2-1; 9 nucleotides match TRBD1. The germline gives CDR1 SGHVS, CDR2 FNYEAQ. The CDR3 totals 16 residues. V lost 5 bases, J lost 0 bases, and 5 bases stayed unmatched. CDR3 residues: CASSPGQGNSYNEQFF. CDR3 bases: TGTGCCAGCAGCCCCGGACAGGGGAACTCCTACAATGAGCAGTTCTTC.

The chain employs TRBV5-6 and TRBJ2-7; tentative D call: TRBD1 (6 bases). Between the trimmed V and J ends, which lost 2 bases and 3 bases, there was a span of 15 bases. The CDR3 spans 15 residues. CDR1 is SGHDT and CDR2 is YYEEEE in the germline V gene. The DNA for the CDR3 is TGTGCCAGCAGCTTTTCGGCAGGGGAACTCTACGAGCAGTACTTC. This encodes CASSFSAGELYEQYF.

The chain is built from TRBV29-1 and TRBJ2-5, with TRBD2 identical over 14 bases. The CDR3 contains 17 residues. After removal of 4 bases from V and 0 bases from J, the junction contained 7 bases not matched to a gene. Germline assignment: CDR1 SQVTM and CDR2 ANQGSEA. The DNA for the CDR3 is TGCAGCGTTGCCTTGGGACTAGCGGGAGACTACCAAGAGACCCAGTACTTC. Translation gives CSVALGLAGDYQETQYF.

The V and J genes are TRBV18 and TRBJ2-2; TRBD1 might be the D (5 bases). The CDR3 is 15 amino acids. The ends were cut back, 5 bases at V and 6 bases at J, with 16 bases in the middle. The V gene's germline CDR1 is KGHSH and CDR2 LQKENI. CDR3 sequence reads: CASSGANVGPGELFF. CDR3 nucleotides: TGTGCCAGCTCAGGGGCGAACGTTGGGCCCGGGGAGCTGTTTTTT. The full variable domain, rest sourced from reference TRBV18 and TRBJ2-2, is NAGVMQNPRHLVRRRGQEARLRCSPMKGHSHVYWYRQLPEEGLKFMVYLQKENIIDESGMPKERFSAEFPKEGPSILRIQQVVRGDSAAYFCASSGANVGPGELFFGEGSRLTVL.

The genes are TRBV27 and TRBJ2-1; TRBD2 aligns across 14 bases. Losses at the gene ends were 6 bases for V and 7 bases for J; bases not matched to a gene: 8. Germline CDR1 MNHEY, CDR2 SMNVEV (reference sequence). There are 16 residues in the CDR3. The CDR3 protein is CASSPFRLAGGNEQFF. The CDR3 coding sequence is TGTGCCAGCAGCCCCTTTAGACTAGCGGGAGGGAATGAGCAGTTCTTC.